A single sample is the source of the 30 T cell receptor beta chains below, sequenced in a study of T-cell reconstitution after alpha-beta-depleted transplantation in children. Unique molecular identifiers were used in preparing the TCRbeta library. TCRdb re-analysed the PCR reads in MiXCR, keeping a single row per CDR3 protein. The table has 750,000 to 950,000 distinct CDR3 sequences, approximately 15% seen once. The specimen was PBMCs, mostly from graft donor cells, collected 360 days after TCRalphabeta/CD19-depleted stem cell transplant. The receptors originated from a male patient younger than 18 who had a stem cell transplant for acute lymphoblastic leukemia, so the T cells may come from the graft donor.

This clonotype came up once. The gene calls are TRBV10-2 and TRBJ2-7; perhaps D is TRBD1 or TRBD2 (5 bases each). The V gene lost 6 bases and the J gene lost 0 bases, with 15 bases spanning the gap. The germline CDR1 and CDR2 sequences are WSHSY and SAAADI. CDR3 size: 15 residues. The CDR3 DNA is TGCGCCAGCAGGACGGCAGGGACCAGCTCCTACGAGCAGTACTTC. Its translation: CASRTAGTSSYEQYF.

CDR3 sequence (DNA): TGCAGTGCTAGAGGGAGGGAGACAGGGGGTAAAGAGACCCAGTACTTC. Its translation is CSARGRETGGKETQYF. This sequence joins TRBV20-1 and TRBJ2-5; 9 positions match TRBD1. The junction had 9 bases not matched to a gene; V was cut back by 1 base and J by 3 bases. This CDR3 is 16 amino acids long. Germline assignment: CDR1 DFQATT and CDR2 SNEGSKA (reference sequence).

Many counts were recorded for this clonotype. CDR3 in DNA: TGTGCCAGCAGCCCCCGGACAGGGAGCGGTCTCGACTACACCTTC. This gives the protein CASSPRTGSGLDYTF. This sequence joins TRBV12-3 or TRBV12-4 and TRBJ1-2; 8 bases fit TRBD1. V dropped 6 bases and J dropped 10; count of bases not matched to a gene: 16. The CDR3 spans 15 residues.

This chain links TRBV4-1 with TRBJ2-1; tentative D call: TRBD2 (5 bases). V lost 8 bases to trimming and J lost 3 bases, with 11 bases between them. Germline V lookup: CDR1 MGHRA, CDR2 YSYEKL. The CDR3 consists of 13 residues. The CDR3 nucleotides read TGCGCCAGCCGGGCTAGCATCTACAATGAGCAGTTCTTC. Translating it yields CASRASIYNEQFF.

This clonotype was picked up many times. V usage is TRBV12-3 or TRBV12-4 and J usage is TRBJ1-2; D uncertain. The CDR3 loop spans 15 amino acids. Deletions cut 2 bases from V and 0 bases from J, with 10 bases between. CDR3 nucleotide sequence: TGTGCCAGCAGTTTAAACGCGGTAGCTAACTATGGCTACACCTTC. Protein: CASSLNAVANYGYTF.

This clonotype was observed a few times. V is TRBV19 and J is TRBJ2-2, with D maybe TRBD1 (5 bases). CDR3 size: 15 residues. V lost 1 base, J lost 4 bases, and 10 bases lay in between. Germline CDR1 reads LNHDA; CDR2 reads SQIVND (reference sequence). In DNA form, the CDR3 reads TGTGCCAGTAGTATAGGACAGTTTCCCACCGGGGAGCTGTTTTTT. Translating gives CASSIGQFPTGELFF.

The chain joins TRBV12-3 or TRBV12-4 to TRBJ2-7; D is perhaps TRBD2 (5 bases). V was cut by 7 bases and J by 3 bases, with 22 bases left in between. CDR3 length: 16 residues. CDR3 in amino acids: CASTPQSKWGVYEQYF. CDR3 bases: TGTGCCAGCACTCCGCAATCCAAGTGGGGAGTCTACGAGCAGTACTTC.

The chain recombines TRBV6-5 with TRBJ1-4; TRBD1 matches at 10 bases. This CDR3 has 14 amino acids. Germline V gene data show CDR1 as MNHEY and CDR2 as SVGAGI. With 4 bases clipped from V and 10 bases from J, the junction kept 6 bases outside the gene matches. CDR3 in DNA: TGTGCCAGCAGTTCCTGGGACAGGGGACCAAAACTGTTTTTT. This translates into CASSSWDRGPKLFF.

This clonotype was counted only a few times. The rearrangement uses TRBV4-1 and TRBJ2-7; D remains ambiguous. V was pared by 4 bases and J by 5 bases, with 12 bases between. Germline CDR1 reads MGHRA; CDR2 reads YSYEKL. This CDR3 spans 13 amino acids. The CDR3 is CASSPLVLHEQYF. The CDR3 nucleotides are TGCGCCAGCAGCCCGCTAGTTCTGCACGAGCAGTACTTC.

The gene calls are TRBV12-3 or TRBV12-4 and TRBJ1-5, with D possibly matching TRBD1 (5 bases). Trimming cost V 1 base and J 4 bases, with 14 bases left between them. The CDR3 sequence is 16 residues long. Written as DNA, the CDR3 is TGTGCCAGCAGTTTAGTCGGGGCAGAACCGAATCAGCCCCAGCATTTT. Its protein product is CASSLVGAEPNQPQHF.

The J gene is TRBJ2-1, the V gene TRBV4-1, with TRBD2 identical over 13 bases. Germline V gene data show CDR1 as MGHRA and CDR2 as YSYEKL. This CDR3 is 15 amino acids long. V lost 3 bases and J lost 14; bases outside the gene matches: 10. CDR3 bases: TGCGCCAGCAGCCACCCGGGACTAGCGGGACCAATAGAGTTCTTC. The encoded protein is CASSHPGLAGPIEFF.

Ten or more counts support this clonotype. The V call is TRBV27, the J call TRBJ2-7; tentatively, D is TRBD1 (5 bases). The germline V gene encodes CDR1 MNHEY and CDR2 SMNVEV (reference sequence). The length of the CDR3 is 13 residues. Deletions cut 0 bases from V and 7 bases from J, with 10 bases between. CDR3 DNA: TGTGCCAGCAGTTTATCAAGGGGTCGGGAGCAGTACTTC. Translated, it gives CASSLSRGREQYF.

Concerning this clonotype: Because the CDR3 is missing its conserved closing phenylalanine or tryptophan, this is likely a read error. The DNA is omitted, as the CDR3 cannot be located on it reliably, and the CDR3 follows TCRdb's listing. The V gene is TRBV5-1, the J gene TRBJ2-7; the tabulated D call, TRBD1, remains unverified against the DNA. In germline, CDR1 is SGHRS, CDR2 YFSETQ. 10 amino acids form the CDR3, both terminal residues included. CDR3: CASSVRDRGR.

This clonotype was seen only a few times. V usage is TRBV12-3 or TRBV12-4 and J usage is TRBJ2-1; D not certain. V lost 2 bases and J 4 bases, leaving 6 bases between the germline ends. The CDR3 loop spans 13 amino acids. As DNA, the CDR3 is TGTGCCAGCAGTTTAATACGGTACAATGAGCAGTTCTTC. Translating gives CASSLIRYNEQFF.

This chain uses TRBV19 with TRBJ1-2; TRBD1 matches at 8 bases. V was pared by 4 bases and J by 4 bases, with 8 bases of the junction left unmatched. Germline CDR1 is LNHDA and CDR2 is SQIVND (reference sequence). The CDR3 spans 15 residues. CDR3: CASSRTGTGTYGYTF. The CDR3 nucleotides are TGTGCCAGTAGTAGAACCGGGACAGGTACCTATGGCTACACCTTC.

This clonotype was observed a handful of times. The chain is built from TRBV12-3 or TRBV12-4 and TRBJ2-7, with D perhaps TRBD1 (6 bases). The CDR3 totals 14 residues. Between the trimmed V and J ends, which lost 2 bases and 4 bases, there was a span of 12 bases. Here the CDR3 DNA reads TGTGCCAGCAGTTTAATTGCGGACAGATACGAGCAGTACTTC. It is translated as CASSLIADRYEQYF.

The genes are TRBV6-1 and TRBJ1-1; a possible D gene is TRBD1 (5 bases). Germline V gene lookup returns CDR1 MNHNS and CDR2 SASEGT. V dropped 0 bases and J dropped 5 bases, with 19 bases sitting between them. CDR3 length: 17 amino acids. The DNA for the CDR3 is TGTGCCAGCAGTGAAGCGCTTCTGGGCGGGGACGGGACTGAAGCTTTCTTT. It specifies CASSEALLGGDGTEAFF.

V usage is TRBV24-1 and J usage is TRBJ2-7, with D possibly being TRBD1 or TRBD2 (5 bases each). This CDR3 has 13 amino acids. Per germline, CDR1 KGHDR and CDR2 SFDVKD. The ends were cut back, 5 bases at V and 7 bases at J, with 14 bases in the middle. Written as DNA, the CDR3 is TGTGCCACCAGTGGGACCGGGACCAGGGAGCAGTACTTC. This codes for CATSGTGTREQYF.

The count of this clonotype is one. This chain joins TRBV7-8 and TRBJ1-5, with a weak D call TRBD1 (5 bases). The length of the CDR3 is 16 residues. The germline V and J ends were trimmed by 1 base and 1 base, with 11 bases remaining between them. Germline lookup yields CDR1 SGHVS and CDR2 FQNEAQ. This CDR3 reads CASSLGGAGSNQPQHF. The CDR3 nucleotides read TGTGCCAGCAGCTTAGGGGGCGCGGGAAGCAATCAGCCCCAGCATTTT. The full variable domain, with the rest looked up from reference TRBV7-8 and TRBJ1-5, is GAGVSQSPRYKVAKRGQDVALRCDPISGHVSLFWYQQALGQGPEFLTYFQNEAQLDKSGLPSDRFFAERPEGSVSTLKIQRTQQEDSAVYLCASSLGGAGSNQPQHFGDGTRLSIL.

This clonotype was counted only a few times. The chain joins TRBV20-1 to TRBJ1-1, with 7 bases aligning to TRBD1. V trimming: 5 bases; J trimming: 3 bases; junction bases outside the gene matches: 3. The CDR3 is 12 residues long. Germline V lookup: CDR1 DFQATT, CDR2 SNEGSKA (reference sequence). CDR3 nucleotides: TGCAGTGCTTCGGGACAGTACACTGAAGCTTTCTTT. Its translation is CSASGQYTEAFF.

This clonotype was counted ten times or more. V and J are TRBV27 and TRBJ2-3; no clear D gene. V was clipped by 4 bases and J by 2 bases, with 10 bases between them. Per germline, CDR1 MNHEY and CDR2 SMNVEV (reference sequence). The CDR3 spans 14 residues. CDR3 nucleotides: TGTGCCAGCAGTTCCCCTAGTGACACAGATACGCAGTATTTT. Residues: CASSSPSDTDTQYF.

J is TRBJ2-5 and V is TRBV9; 7 bases align to TRBD2. The V gene's germline CDR1 is SGDLS and CDR2 YYNGEE. This CDR3 is built from 17 residues. J lost 3 bases, V lost 5 bases, and 16 bases had no gene match. The CDR3 DNA is TGTGCCAGCAGTAAAGGACTAGTGTCCGGTCCAGAAGAGACCCAGTACTTC. Translation: CASSKGLVSGPEETQYF.

The gene calls are TRBV13 and TRBJ1-1; D gene uncertain. Germline values: CDR1 PRHDT, CDR2 FYEKMQ (reference sequence). The V gene lost 5 bases and the J gene lost 3 bases, with 10 bases spanning the gap. This CDR3 spans 13 amino acids. DNA of the CDR3: TGTGCCAGCAGCCCCGCCAGCTACACTGAAGCTTTCTTT. It encodes CASSPASYTEAFF.

This clonotype was seen only a few times. V and J are TRBV20-1 and TRBJ2-7; tentatively, D is TRBD1 (5 bases). V shed 2 bases and J shed 5 bases, with 19 bases lying between them. Germline V gives CDR1 DFQATT, CDR2 SNEGSKA (reference sequence). CDR3 size: 15 residues. Written as DNA, the CDR3 is TGCAGTGCTAGACAGTCGCCAGGGATATTCCACGAGCAGTACTTC. It codes for CSARQSPGIFHEQYF.

J is TRBJ1-5 and V is TRBV15; D is uncertain. The CDR3 spans 13 residues. Germline values: CDR1 LNHNV, CDR2 YYDKDF (reference sequence). The germline V and J ends were trimmed by 0 bases and 10 bases, with 10 bases remaining between them. The chain's CDR3 is CATSREVERPQHF. CDR3 nucleotides: TGTGCCACCAGCAGAGAGGTTGAACGTCCCCAGCATTTT.

This rearrangement joins TRBV5-1 to TRBJ2-1; 7 bases map to TRBD2. CDR1 and CDR2 from the germline V gene are SGHRS and YFSETQ. Losses at the gene ends were 0 bases for V and 3 bases for J; bases not matched to a gene: 3. The CDR3 consists of 15 residues. The CDR3 DNA sequence: TGCGCCAGCAGCTTGGTACTAGCGAACTACAATGAGCAGTTCTTC. Translated, it gives CASSLVLANYNEQFF. Drawing the rest from reference TRBV5-1 and TRBJ2-1, the complete variable domain is KAGVTQTPRYLIKTRGQQVTLSCSPISGHRSVSWYQQTPGQGLQFLFEYFSETQRNKGNFPGRFSGRQFSNSRSEMNVSTLELGDSALYLCASSLVLANYNEQFFGPGTRLTVL.

This chain uses TRBV7-9 with TRBJ2-3, with 7 nucleotides matching TRBD2. Trimming took 3 bases from V and 5 from J; bases not matched to a gene: 2. In germline, CDR1 is SEHNR, CDR2 FQNEAQ (reference sequence). The CDR3 is 13 amino acids. The CDR3 DNA sequence: TGTGCCAGCAGCTTCCCTAGCGGAGATACGCAGTATTTT. Protein: CASSFPSGDTQYF.

This clonotype was counted at least ten times. This chain connects TRBV3-1 to TRBJ2-5; a weak D match, TRBD2 (5 bases). The CDR3 runs to 15 residues. CDR1 is LGHDT and CDR2 is YNNKEL in the germline V gene (reference sequence). Between the trimmed V and J ends, which lost 0 bases and 2 bases, there was a span of 10 bases. CDR3 sequence: CASSQDGWEQETQYF. The CDR3, as DNA: TGTGCCAGCAGCCAAGACGGTTGGGAGCAAGAGACCCAGTACTTC.

The V gene is TRBV11-2, the J gene TRBJ1-1, with a tentative D call TRBD1 (5 bases). The CDR3 totals 18 residues. The V end was cut by 6 bases, the J end by 0 bases, with 23 bases between. The V gene's germline CDR1 is SGHAT and CDR2 FQNNGV. CDR3 nucleotide sequence: TGTGCCAGCAGAATCGGTCCCCGACAGATTATAATGAACACTGAAGCTTTCTTT. Protein: CASRIGPRQIIMNTEAFF. Together with reference TRBV11-2 and TRBJ1-1, the CDR3 gives the full variable domain: EAGVAQSPRYKIIEKRQSVAFWCNPISGHATLYWYQQILGQGPKLLIQFQNNGVVDDSQLPKDRFSAERLKGVDSTLKIQPAKLEDSAVYLCASRIGPRQIIMNTEAFFGQGTRLTVV.

Notes on this clonotype: A clone one base away is much larger, so this may be a read error. The CDR3 DNA is TGTGCCAGCAGCCAAGATCACCTAGGGAGGGCGCGGTACAATGGGCAGTTCTTC. Translating it yields CASSQDHLGRARYNGQFF. The V call is TRBV4-2, the J call TRBJ2-1; TRBD2 matches at 7 bases. In germline, CDR1 is LGHNA, CDR2 YNFKEQ. This CDR3 is built from 18 residues.